This passage covers 2 T cell receptor beta chains from one sample sequenced in a study of cytomegalovirus exposure and HLA in healthy donors. Use of 60 Vbeta and 13 Jbeta primers characterized the PCR. Generated by immunoSEQ multiplex PCR, the TCRdb table keeps only in-frame clones and is missing some. The repertoire holds over 130,000 clones, with over 60% as singletons. Sequenced material: PBMCs. The receptor set was obtained from a woman aged 60-75 years in good health and CMV-seronegative.

The V call is TRBV2, the J call TRBJ1-5; D is undetermined. This CDR3 contains 15 residues. CDR1 and CDR2 from the germline V gene are SNHLY and FYNNEI. Trimming took off 5 bases at V and 5 bases at J, with 16 bases between the two ends. CDR3 in amino acids: CASSLRRGFDQPQHF. The CDR3 DNA reads as TGTGCCAGCAGTCTAAGACGGGGTTTCGATCAGCCCCAGCATTTT. Filled out from reference TRBV2 and TRBJ1-5, the complete variable domain reads EPEVTQTPSHQVTQMGQEVILRCVPISNHLYFYWYRQILGQKVEFLVSFYNNEISEKSEIFDDQFSVERPDGSNFTLKIRSTKLEDSAMYFCASSLRRGFDQPQHFGDGTRLSIL.

V gene TRBV5-4 combines with J gene TRBJ1-6, with TRBD1 matching over 9 bases. V was pared by 4 bases and J by 6 bases, with 8 bases of the junction left unmatched. CDR1 is SGHNT and CDR2 is YYREEE in the germline V gene (reference sequence). This CDR3 contains 16 residues. The chain's CDR3 is CASSPAGQGTNSPLHF. CDR3 DNA sequence: TGTGCCAGCAGCCCCGCTGGACAGGGGACTAATTCACCCCTCCACTTT.